This TCR beta chain was profiled in a study of T-cell memory formation after mild COVID-19. Overall study context: The two donors had largely donor-specific TCR clusters.

One entry per CDR3 protein results from TCRdb running MiXCR on the 5' RACE reads. Among about 57,000 distinct CDR3 sequences listed, about 12% were seen once. The study, taken as a whole, reports: Contracting clones from day 15 to 85 showed balanced CD4/CD8; later expanders favored CD4+.

The CDR3 has 15 amino acids. Trimming stripped 5 bases from V and 4 bases from J, with 17 bases between. The germline gives CDR1 SSHAT, CDR2 FNYEAQ (reference sequence). This clonotype has ten or more counts. Its antigen is not identified. The clonotype originates from a man in his late teens or twenties who had mild COVID-19 (a few samples of this study predate the infection). Cell type and time point are not known. The sample was PBMCs or a T cell subset sorted from them (not recorded which). The chain links TRBV7-7 to TRBJ2-5; D gene uncertain. The CDR3 sequence: CASSRYFEGRETQYF. CDR3 nucleotides: TGTGCCAGCAGCCGATATTTTGAAGGGCGAGAGACCCAGTACTTC.